The entry below describes one T cell receptor beta chain. The antigen remains undetermined. Cycle 7 day 1, cycle 4 day 1, and baseline were the timepoints at which blood was sampled. The data derive from a study of OX40 agonist ivuxolimab in advanced cancers. Study-level background: Given to patients was ivuxolimab, an agonistic anti-OX40 (CD134) antibody. Among those enrolled, mean age was roughly 62 years (range about 23 to 85) and about 79% were male. Whole-study findings and limits: Relative to CD4+, CD8+ T cells held more expanded clones on average.

The CDR3 length is 16 residues. The germline gives CDR1 SGHTA, CDR2 FQGNSA. V lost 6 bases and J lost 4, with 21 bases in between. TCRdb's copy holds only in-frame clones and misses some; the assay was immunoSEQ multiplex PCR. This repertoire shows 75,000 to 100,000 clones, 87% found once; its top ten account for 0.32%. The receptor was isolated from an adult with an advanced solid tumor such as melanoma, head and neck, liver or kidney cancer. The chain is built from TRBV7-2 and TRBJ1-2, with a weak D call TRBD1 (6 bases). The specimen comprised CD4+ or CD8+ T cells sorted from blood, sampled in a trial of the OX40 agonist ivuxolimab. This chain's CDR3 is CASSLAVGQGIYGYTF. CDR3 sequence (DNA): TGTGCCAGCAGTTTGGCCGTAGGGCAGGGGATCTATGGCTACACCTTC.